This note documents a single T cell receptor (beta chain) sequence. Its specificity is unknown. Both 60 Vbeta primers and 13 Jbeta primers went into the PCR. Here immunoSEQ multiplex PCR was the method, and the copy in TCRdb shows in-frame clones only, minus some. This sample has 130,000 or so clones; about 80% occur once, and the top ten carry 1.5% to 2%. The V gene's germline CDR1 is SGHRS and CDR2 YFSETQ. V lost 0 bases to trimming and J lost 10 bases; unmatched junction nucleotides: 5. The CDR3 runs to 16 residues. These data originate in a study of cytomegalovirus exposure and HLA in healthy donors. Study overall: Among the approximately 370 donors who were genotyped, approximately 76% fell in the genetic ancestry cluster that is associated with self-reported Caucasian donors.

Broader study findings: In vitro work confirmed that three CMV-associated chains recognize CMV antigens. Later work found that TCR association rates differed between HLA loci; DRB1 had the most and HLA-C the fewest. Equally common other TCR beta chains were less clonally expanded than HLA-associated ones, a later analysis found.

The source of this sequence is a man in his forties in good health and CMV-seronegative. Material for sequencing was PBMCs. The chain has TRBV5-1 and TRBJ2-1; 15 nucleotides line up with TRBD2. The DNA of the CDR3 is TGCGCCAGCAGCTTGGGGACTAGCGGGAGGGTAGGGGAGCAGTTCTTC. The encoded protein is CASSLGTSGRVGEQFF.